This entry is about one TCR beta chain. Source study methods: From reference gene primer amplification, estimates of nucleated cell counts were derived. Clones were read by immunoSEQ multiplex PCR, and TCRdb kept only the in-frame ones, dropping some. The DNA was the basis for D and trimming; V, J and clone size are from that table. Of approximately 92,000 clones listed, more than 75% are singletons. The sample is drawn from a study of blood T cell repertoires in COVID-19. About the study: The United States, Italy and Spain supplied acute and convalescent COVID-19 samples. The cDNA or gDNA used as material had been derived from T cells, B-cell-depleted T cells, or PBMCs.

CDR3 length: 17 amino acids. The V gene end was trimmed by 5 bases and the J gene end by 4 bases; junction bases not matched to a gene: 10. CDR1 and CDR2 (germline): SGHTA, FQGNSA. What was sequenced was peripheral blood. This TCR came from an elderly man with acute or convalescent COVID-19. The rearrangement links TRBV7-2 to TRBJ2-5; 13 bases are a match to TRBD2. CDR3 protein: CASSPRPGLAGRETQYF. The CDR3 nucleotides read TGTGCCAGCAGCCCCCGACCGGGACTAGCGGGGCGAGAGACCCAGTACTTC.